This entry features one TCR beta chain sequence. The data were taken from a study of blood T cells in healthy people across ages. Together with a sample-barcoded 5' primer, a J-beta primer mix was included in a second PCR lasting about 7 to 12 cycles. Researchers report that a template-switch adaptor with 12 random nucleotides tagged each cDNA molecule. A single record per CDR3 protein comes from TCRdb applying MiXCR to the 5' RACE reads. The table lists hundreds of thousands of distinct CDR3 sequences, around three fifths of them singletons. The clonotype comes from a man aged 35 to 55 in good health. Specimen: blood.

CDR3 coding DNA: TGTGCCAGCAGCGCCGGGGGACAGGGGAACTATGGCTACACCTTC. Its protein is CASSAGGQGNYGYTF. The V gene is TRBV5-6, the J gene TRBJ1-2, with 10 bases fitting TRBD1. Germline loops: CDR1 SGHDT, CDR2 YYEEEE. The V and J ends lost 4 bases and 2 bases, in that order; junction bases with no gene match: 5. This CDR3 is 15 amino acids long.